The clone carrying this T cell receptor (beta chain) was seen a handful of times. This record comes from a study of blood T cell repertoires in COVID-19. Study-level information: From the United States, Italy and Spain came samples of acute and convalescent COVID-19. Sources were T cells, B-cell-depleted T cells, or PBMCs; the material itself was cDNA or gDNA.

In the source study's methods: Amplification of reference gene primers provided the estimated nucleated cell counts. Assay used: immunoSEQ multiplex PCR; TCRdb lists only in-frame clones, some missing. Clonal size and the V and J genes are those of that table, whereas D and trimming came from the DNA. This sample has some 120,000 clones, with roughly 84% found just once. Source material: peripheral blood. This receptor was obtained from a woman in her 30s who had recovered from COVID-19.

The CDR3 loop reads CASSLARGLGEKLFF. CDR3 nucleotide sequence: TGCGCCAGCAGCCTAGCAAGGGGGCTCGGGGAAAAACTGTTTTTT. The V call is TRBV5-1, the J call TRBJ1-4, with 7 nucleotides matching TRBD1. Germline-derived CDR1 and CDR2 are SGHRS and YFSETQ. This CDR3 comprises 15 residues. V gave up 4 bases and J gave up 8 bases; unmatched junction bases: 11.